This T cell receptor (beta chain) was observed in a study of blood T cell repertoires in COVID-19 (dated by TCRdb to 2018 to 2020). Regarding the complete study: Collaborator samples came from the United States, Italy and Spain and covered acute and convalescent phases of COVID-19. The material from the prospective study consisted of cDNA or gDNA derived from T cells, B-cell-depleted T cells, or PBMCs. Deeply sampled blood TCRbeta repertoires from subjects exposed to, actively infected with, or recovered from COVID-19 were included in the dataset. The repertoires were made available in a free public database intended to serve as a resource for research on the immune response to SARS-CoV-2. The samples were drawn from the first 160 participants of the ongoing ImmuneRACE study and from 1,254 subjects provided by 6 global collaborators. The sample metadata nearly always contained a de-identified subject ID, COVID-19 status, age in years and sex. Where HLA class I and class II types were available, the types were taken from metadata supplied by the sample provider, not from assay-based typing.

Each collaborating institution followed its own protocols to collect whole blood in K2EDTA tubes. For TCRbeta analysis, collaborator samples were shipped as frozen whole blood, as isolated PBMCs, or as DNA extracted from either sample type. Points on this clone: No antigen is known for it. The input lacks base qualities; no much larger clone sits a single base away.

TCRbeta CDR3 regions were amplified from genomic DNA by means of the immunoSEQ Assay, a bias-controlled multiplex PCR. On the authors' methods: The number of nucleated cells in each sample was estimated by amplification of reference gene primers within the assay. To quantify the absolute abundance of each unique TCRbeta CDR3 rearrangement, sequence reads were collapsed and filtered. For each sample, productive Simpson clonality was calculated by taking the square root of Simpson's diversity index across productive rearrangements. Here the immuneACCESS table is served through TCRdb, limited to in-frame sequences with V and J called. Missing clones are a known gap in these copies; in checked studies unresolved V genes cover under half, and the rest lacks a known reason. That table supplies the V and J calls and clone size; D and trimming were determined from the DNA. In this sample the table shows tens of thousands of clones, roughly four fifths of which occur a single time. The ten most abundant clones make up around a fifth of the sample.

The germline V gene (reference sequence) sets CDR1 to MNHEY and CDR2 to SMNVEV. The junction carries 15 bases between V and J, which are trimmed by 7 bases and 2 bases respectively. The CDR3 runs 15 residues from the cysteine to the phenylalanine. The DNA shown is the 45-base CDR3, in frame from base 1. Broad study findings and their caveats: The amount of clinical and demographic metadata varied by source and participant and was provided uncurated.

The sample consisted of peripheral blood. The sequence was obtained from a human donor in a cohort sampled during active COVID-19. This sequence uses TRBV27 and TRBJ1-5; TRBD1 is perhaps the D gene, given 5 matching bases. The CDR3 amino acid sequence is: CASTKQAGGNQPQHF. The DNA sequence reads TGTGCCAGCACTAAACAGGCGGGGGGCAATCAGCCCCAGCATTTT.